A selection of T cell receptor beta chains follows, all from one sample in a study of T cells in Graves' hyperthyroidism and ophthalmopathy. TCRdb analysed the multiplex PCR reads with MiXCR anew, one entry per CDR3 protein. The profile shows about 560,000 distinct CDR3 sequences, roughly 17% of them singletons. Sequencing input: blood. These TCRs come from a woman under 30 with Graves' hyperthyroidism. The CDR3 runs from the conserved cysteine through the conserved F or W. Each record gives: V gene, D gene, J gene, clone size, CDR3 DNA, CDR3 protein. D genes are given only for firm matches. Clone sizes are given selectively: once, few, many, or a class where the clone is expanded.

V: TRBV24-1; D: NA; J: TRBJ1-5; size: NA; DNA: TGTGCCACCAGTGATTTGGCCGGGAACCAGCCCCAGCATTTT; CDR3: CATSDLAGNQPQHF
V: TRBV11-2; D: TRBD2; J: TRBJ2-3; size: NA; DNA: TGTGCCAGCAGCTTAGAACTAGCGGGAGGGTCCAGGGAGGAAGATACGCAGTATTTT; CDR3: CASSLELAGGSREEDTQYF
V: TRBV28; D: NA; J: TRBJ1-5; size: many; DNA: TGTGCCAGCAGTATCCCCAGTAATCAGCCCCAGCATTTT; CDR3: CASSIPSNQPQHF
V: TRBV4-1; D: NA; J: TRBJ2-7; size: few; DNA: TGCGCCAGCAGCCAAGTTGTCCAGAGACCTCTCTACGAGCAGTACTTC; CDR3: CASSQVVQRPLYEQYF
V: TRBV16; D: TRBD2; J: TRBJ2-7; size: few; DNA: TGTGCCAGCAGCCAATCCGGCAGCGGGGTGATCTACGAGCAGTACTTC; CDR3: CASSQSGSGVIYEQYF
V: TRBV4-2; D: TRBD1; J: TRBJ2-5; size: NA; DNA: TGTGCCAGCAGCCCGTGGACAGGGGGGGAGACCCAGTACTTC; CDR3: CASSPWTGGETQYF
V: TRBV6-1; D: NA; J: TRBJ2-7; size: many; DNA: TGTGCCAGCAAACGACTAGGGGGTTACGAGCAGTACTTC; CDR3: CASKRLGGYEQYF
V: TRBV7-9; D: TRBD2; J: TRBJ2-7; size: NA; DNA: TGTGCCAGCAGCAAACTACCGGGACTAGCGGGGTACGAGCTGTACTTC; CDR3: CASSKLPGLAGYELYF
V: TRBV20-1; D: TRBD1; J: TRBJ1-2; size: many; DNA: TGCAGTGCCACCAGCGGACAGGGCGGGTACTATGGCTACACCTTC; CDR3: CSATSGQGGYYGYTF
V: TRBV2; D: TRBD2; J: TRBJ2-3; size: few; DNA: TGTGCCAGCACCAACCCCGGGGGGGGCCCAGATACGCAGTATTTT; CDR3: CASTNPGGGPDTQYF
V: TRBV11-2; D: NA; J: TRBJ2-3; size: many; DNA: TGTGCCAGCAGCTTGATTGACGGGAACACAGATACGCAGTATTTT; CDR3: CASSLIDGNTDTQYF